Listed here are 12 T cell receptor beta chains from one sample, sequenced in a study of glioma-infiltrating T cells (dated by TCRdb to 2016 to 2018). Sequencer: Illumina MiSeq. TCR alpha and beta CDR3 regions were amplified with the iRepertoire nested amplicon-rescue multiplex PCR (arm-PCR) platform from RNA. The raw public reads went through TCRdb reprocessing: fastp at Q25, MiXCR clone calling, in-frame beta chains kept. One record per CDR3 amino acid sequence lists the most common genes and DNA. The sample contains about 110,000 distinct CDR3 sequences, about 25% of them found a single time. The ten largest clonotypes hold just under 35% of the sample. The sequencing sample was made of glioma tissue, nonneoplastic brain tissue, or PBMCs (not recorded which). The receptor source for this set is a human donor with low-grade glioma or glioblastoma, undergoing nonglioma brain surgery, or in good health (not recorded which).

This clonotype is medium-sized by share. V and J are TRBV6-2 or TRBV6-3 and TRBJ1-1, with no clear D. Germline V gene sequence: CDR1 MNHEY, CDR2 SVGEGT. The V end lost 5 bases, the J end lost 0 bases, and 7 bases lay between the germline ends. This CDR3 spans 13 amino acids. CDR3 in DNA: TGTGCCAGCAGTAGCCGGTTGAACACTGAAGCTTTCTTT. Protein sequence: CASSSRLNTEAFF.

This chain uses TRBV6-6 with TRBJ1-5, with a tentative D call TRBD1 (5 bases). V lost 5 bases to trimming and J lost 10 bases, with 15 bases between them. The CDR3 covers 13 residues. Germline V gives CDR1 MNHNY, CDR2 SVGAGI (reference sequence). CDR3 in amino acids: CASSPQWDHPQHF. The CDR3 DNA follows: TGTGCCAGCAGTCCACAGTGGGACCATCCCCAGCATTTT.

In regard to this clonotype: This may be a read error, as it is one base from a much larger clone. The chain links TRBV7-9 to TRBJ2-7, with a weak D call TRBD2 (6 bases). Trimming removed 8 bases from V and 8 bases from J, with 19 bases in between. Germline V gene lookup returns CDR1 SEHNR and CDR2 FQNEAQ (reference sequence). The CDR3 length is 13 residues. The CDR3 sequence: CASSSGDPSKQYF. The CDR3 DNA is TGTGCCAGCTCCTCGGGGGATCCCAGCAAGCAGTACTTC.

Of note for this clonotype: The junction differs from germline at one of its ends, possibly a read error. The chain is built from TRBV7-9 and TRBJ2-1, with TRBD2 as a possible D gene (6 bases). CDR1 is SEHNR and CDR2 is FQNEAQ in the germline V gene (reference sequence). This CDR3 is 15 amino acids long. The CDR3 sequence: CAGSPPGTAGNEQFF. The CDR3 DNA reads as TGTGCCGGCAGCCCCCCCGGGACTGCGGGCAATGAGCAGTTCTTC.

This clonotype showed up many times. The CDR3 DNA follows: TGTGCCAGCAGTTTTGACAGTAATTCACCCCTCCACTTT. As protein: CASSFDSNSPLHF. The chain employs TRBV27 and TRBJ1-6; D might be TRBD1 (5 bases). This CDR3 contains 13 residues. Germline lookup yields CDR1 MNHEY and CDR2 SMNVEV (reference sequence). Trimming cost V 3 bases and J 6 bases, with 6 bases left between them.

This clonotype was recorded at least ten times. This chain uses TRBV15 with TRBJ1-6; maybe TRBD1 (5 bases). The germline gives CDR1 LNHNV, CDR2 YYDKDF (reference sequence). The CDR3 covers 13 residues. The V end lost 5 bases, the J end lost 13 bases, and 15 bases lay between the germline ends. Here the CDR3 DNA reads TGTGCCACCAGCTGGGACCTCCAGCCCCCCCTCCACTTT. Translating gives CATSWDLQPPLHF.

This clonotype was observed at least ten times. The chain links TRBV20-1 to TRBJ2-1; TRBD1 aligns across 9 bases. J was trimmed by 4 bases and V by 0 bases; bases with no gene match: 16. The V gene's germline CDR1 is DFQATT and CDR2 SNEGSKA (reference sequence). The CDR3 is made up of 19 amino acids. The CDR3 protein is CSAREGTGWSPKRYNEQFF. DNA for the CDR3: TGCAGTGCTAGAGAAGGGACAGGGTGGTCTCCAAAGCGTTACAATGAGCAGTTCTTC.

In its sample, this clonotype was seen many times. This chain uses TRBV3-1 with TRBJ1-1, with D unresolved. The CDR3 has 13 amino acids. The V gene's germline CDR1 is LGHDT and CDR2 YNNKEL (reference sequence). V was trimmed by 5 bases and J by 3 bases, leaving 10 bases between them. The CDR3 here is CASSEASYTEAFF. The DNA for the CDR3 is TGTGCCAGCAGCGAAGCCAGCTACACTGAAGCTTTCTTT.

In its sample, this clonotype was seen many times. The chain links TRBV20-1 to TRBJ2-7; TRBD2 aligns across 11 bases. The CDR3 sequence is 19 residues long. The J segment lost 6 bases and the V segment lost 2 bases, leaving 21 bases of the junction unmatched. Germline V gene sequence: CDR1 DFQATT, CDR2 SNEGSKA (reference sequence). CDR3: CSARTRRASSGTSGSEQYF. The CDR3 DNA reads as TGCAGTGCTAGAACCAGGAGGGCCTCCTCCGGGACTAGCGGTTCCGAGCAGTACTTC.

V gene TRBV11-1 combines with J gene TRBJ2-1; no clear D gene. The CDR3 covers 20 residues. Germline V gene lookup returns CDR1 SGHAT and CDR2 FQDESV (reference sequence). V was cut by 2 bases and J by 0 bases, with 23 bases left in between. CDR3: CASSLFDGHHLVGSYNEQFF. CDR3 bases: TGTGCCAGCAGCTTATTTGATGGGCACCACTTGGTTGGCTCCTACAATGAGCAGTTCTTC.

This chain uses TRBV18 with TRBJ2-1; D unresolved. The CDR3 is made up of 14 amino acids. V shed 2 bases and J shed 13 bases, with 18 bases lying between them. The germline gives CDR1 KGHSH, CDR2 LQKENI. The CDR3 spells CASSPGRLPETQFF. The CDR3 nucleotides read TGTGCCAGCTCACCAGGCAGGCTTCCAGAGACCCAGTTCTTC.

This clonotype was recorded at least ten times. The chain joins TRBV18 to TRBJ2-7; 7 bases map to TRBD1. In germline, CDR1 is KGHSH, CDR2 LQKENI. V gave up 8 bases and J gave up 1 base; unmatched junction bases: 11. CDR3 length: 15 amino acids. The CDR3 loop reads CASTRDSLLSYEQYF. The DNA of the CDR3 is TGTGCCAGCACCCGGGACAGCTTATTGTCCTACGAGCAGTACTTC.